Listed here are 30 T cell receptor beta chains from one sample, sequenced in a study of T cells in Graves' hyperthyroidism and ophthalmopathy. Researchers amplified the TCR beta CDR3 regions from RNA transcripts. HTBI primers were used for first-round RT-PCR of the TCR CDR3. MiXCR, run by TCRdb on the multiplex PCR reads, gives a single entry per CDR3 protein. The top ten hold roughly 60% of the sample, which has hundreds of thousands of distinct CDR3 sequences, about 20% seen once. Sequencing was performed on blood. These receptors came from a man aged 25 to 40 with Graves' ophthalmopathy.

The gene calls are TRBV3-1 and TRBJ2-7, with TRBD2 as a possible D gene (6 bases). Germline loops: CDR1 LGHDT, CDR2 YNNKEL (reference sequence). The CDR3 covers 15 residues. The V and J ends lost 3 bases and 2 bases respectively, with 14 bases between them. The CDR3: CASSQISGPTYEQYF. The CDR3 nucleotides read TGTGCCAGCAGCCAGATAAGCGGGCCTACCTACGAGCAGTACTTC.

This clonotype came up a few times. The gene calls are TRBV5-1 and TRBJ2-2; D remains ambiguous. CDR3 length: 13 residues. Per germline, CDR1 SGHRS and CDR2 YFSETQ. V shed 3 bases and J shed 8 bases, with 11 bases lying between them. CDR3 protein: CASSSIIEGELFF. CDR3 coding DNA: TGCGCCAGCAGCTCGATTATTGAAGGGGAGCTGTTTTTT.

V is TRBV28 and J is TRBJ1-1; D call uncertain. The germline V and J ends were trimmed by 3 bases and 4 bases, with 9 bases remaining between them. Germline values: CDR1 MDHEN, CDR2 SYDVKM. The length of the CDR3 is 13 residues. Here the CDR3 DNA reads TGTGCCAGCAGTTTCAGACCGAGCACTGAAGCTTTCTTT. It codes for CASSFRPSTEAFF.

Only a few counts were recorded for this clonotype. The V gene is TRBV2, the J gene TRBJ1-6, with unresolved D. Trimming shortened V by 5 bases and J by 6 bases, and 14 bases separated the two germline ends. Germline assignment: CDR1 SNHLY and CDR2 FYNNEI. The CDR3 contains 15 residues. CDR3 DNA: TGTGCCAGCAGTCGGGAAATCGGGCCTAATTCACCCCTCCACTTT. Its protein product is CASSREIGPNSPLHF.

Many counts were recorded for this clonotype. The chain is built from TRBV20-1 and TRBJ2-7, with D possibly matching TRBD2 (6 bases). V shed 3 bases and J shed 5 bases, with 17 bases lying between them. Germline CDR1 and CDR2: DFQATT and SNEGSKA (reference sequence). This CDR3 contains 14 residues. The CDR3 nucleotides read TGCAGTGCTAGTCGGGGTGGGAGGCCAGACGAGCAGTACTTC. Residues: CSASRGGRPDEQYF.

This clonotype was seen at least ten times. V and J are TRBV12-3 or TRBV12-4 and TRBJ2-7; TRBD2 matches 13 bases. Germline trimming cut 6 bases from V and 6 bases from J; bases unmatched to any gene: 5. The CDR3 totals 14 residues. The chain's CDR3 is CASSLRLAGGEQYF. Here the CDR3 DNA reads TGTGCCAGCAGCTTAAGACTAGCGGGAGGCGAGCAGTACTTC.

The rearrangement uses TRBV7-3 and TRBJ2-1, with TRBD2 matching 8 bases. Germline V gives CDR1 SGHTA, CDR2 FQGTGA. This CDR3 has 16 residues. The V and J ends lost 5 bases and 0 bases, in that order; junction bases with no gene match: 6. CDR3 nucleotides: TGTGCCAGCAGCCGGGCCGGGACTAGCTCCTACAATGAGCAGTTCTTC. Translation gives CASSRAGTSSYNEQFF.

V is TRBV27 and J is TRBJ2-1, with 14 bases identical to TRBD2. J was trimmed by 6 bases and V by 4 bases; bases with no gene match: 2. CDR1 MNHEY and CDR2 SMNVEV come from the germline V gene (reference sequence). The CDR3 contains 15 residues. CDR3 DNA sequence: TGTGCCAGCAGTTGGACTAGCGGGAGGCGCAATGAGCAGTTCTTC. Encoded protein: CASSWTSGRRNEQFF.

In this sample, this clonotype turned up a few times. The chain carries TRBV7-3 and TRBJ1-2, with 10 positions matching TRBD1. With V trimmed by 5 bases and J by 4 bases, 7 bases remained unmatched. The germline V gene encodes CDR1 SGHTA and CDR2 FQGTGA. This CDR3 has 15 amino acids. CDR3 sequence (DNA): TGTGCCAGCAGCCCGGGACAGGGGAAATTCTATGGCTACACCTTC. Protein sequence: CASSPGQGKFYGYTF.

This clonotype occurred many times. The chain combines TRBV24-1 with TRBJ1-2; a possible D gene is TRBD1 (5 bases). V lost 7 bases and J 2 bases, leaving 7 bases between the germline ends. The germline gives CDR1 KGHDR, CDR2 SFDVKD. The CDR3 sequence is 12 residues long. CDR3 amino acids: CATRDNNYGYTF. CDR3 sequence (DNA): TGTGCCACCAGGGACAACAACTATGGCTACACCTTC.

CDR3 sequence (DNA): TGCGCCAGCAGCCAATCTAGCGGGAGGGGAGATACGCAGTATTTT. The encoded protein is CASSQSSGRGDTQYF. V usage is TRBV5-1 and J usage is TRBJ2-3; 12 bases are shared with TRBD2. The CDR3 is made up of 15 amino acids. CDR1 is SGHRS, CDR2 YFSETQ, per germline. V dropped 4 bases and J dropped 5; count of bases not matched to a gene: 5.

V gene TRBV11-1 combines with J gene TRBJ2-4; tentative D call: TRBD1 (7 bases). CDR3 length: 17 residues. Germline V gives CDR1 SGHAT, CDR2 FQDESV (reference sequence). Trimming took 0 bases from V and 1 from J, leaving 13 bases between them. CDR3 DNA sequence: TGTGCCAGCAGCTTAGCGAGGTCAGGGGGGGCCAAAAACATTCAGTACTTC. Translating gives CASSLARSGGAKNIQYF.

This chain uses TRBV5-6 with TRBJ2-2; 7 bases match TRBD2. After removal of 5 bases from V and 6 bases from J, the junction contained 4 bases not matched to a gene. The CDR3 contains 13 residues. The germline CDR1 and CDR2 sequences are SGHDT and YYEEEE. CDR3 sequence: CASRRTSSGELFF. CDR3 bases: TGTGCCAGCAGAAGGACTAGTTCCGGGGAGCTGTTTTTT.

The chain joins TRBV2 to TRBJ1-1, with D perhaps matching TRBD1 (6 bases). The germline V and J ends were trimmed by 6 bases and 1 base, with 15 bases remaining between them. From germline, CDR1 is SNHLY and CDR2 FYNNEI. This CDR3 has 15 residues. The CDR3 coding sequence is TGTGCCAGCAGACTCCGGGACAACCCGAACACTGAAGCTTTCTTT. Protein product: CASRLRDNPNTEAFF. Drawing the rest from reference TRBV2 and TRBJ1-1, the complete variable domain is EPEVTQTPSHQVTQMGQEVILRCVPISNHLYFYWYRQILGQKVEFLVSFYNNEISEKSEIFDDQFSVERPDGSNFTLKIRSTKLEDSAMYFCASRLRDNPNTEAFFGQGTRLTVV.

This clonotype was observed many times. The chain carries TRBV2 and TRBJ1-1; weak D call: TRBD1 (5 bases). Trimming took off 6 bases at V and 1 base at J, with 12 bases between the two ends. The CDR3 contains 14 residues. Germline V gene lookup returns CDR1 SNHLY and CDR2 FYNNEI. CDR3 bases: TGTGCCAGCAGAGGACGGGACCCGAACACTGAAGCTTTCTTT. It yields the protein CASRGRDPNTEAFF.

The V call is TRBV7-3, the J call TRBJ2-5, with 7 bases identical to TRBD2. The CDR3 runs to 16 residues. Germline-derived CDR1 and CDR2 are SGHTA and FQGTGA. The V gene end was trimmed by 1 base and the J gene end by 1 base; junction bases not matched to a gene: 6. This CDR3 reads CASSLNVAGSQETQYF. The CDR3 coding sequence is TGTGCCAGCAGCTTAAATGTAGCGGGCTCCCAAGAGACCCAGTACTTC. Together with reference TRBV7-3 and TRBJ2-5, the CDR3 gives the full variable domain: GAGVSQTPSNKVTEKGKYVELRCDPISGHTALYWYRQSLGQGPEFLIYFQGTGAADDSGLPNDRFFAVRPEGSVSTLKIQRTERGDSAVYLCASSLNVAGSQETQYFGPGTRLLVL.

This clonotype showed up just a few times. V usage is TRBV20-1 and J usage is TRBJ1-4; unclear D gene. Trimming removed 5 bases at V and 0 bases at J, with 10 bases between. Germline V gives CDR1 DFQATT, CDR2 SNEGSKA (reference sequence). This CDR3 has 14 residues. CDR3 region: CSASPYPTNEKLFF. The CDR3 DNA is TGCAGTGCTTCCCCCTATCCAACTAATGAAAAACTGTTTTTT.

CDR3 nucleotide sequence: TGTGCCACCAGTGATCGGTCTAGCGGGGTCCAAGAGACCCAGTACTTC. It yields the protein CATSDRSSGVQETQYF. The V and J genes are TRBV24-1 and TRBJ2-5; 9 bases line up with TRBD2. This CDR3 contains 16 residues. CDR1 is KGHDR and CDR2 is SFDVKD in the germline V gene. The trim removed 3 bases at V and 1 base at J, leaving 5 bases unmatched.

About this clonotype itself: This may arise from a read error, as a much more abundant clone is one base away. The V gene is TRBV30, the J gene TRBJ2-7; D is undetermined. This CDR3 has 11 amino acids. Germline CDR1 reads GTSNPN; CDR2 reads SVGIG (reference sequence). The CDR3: CARSTPYEQYF. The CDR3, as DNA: TGTGCCCGGAGTACACCCTACGAGCAGTACTTC.

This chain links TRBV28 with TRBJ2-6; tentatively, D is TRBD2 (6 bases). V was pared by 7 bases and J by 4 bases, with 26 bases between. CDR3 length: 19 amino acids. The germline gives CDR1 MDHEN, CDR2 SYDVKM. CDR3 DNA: TGTGCCAGCAAAACATATCTCGGGGGAGGCGGTGGCGGGGCCAACGTCCTGACTTTC. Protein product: CASKTYLGGGGGGANVLTF.

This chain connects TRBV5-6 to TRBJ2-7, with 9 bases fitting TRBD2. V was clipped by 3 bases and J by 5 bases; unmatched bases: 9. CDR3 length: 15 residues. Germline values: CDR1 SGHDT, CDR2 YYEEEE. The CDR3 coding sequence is TGTGCCAGCAGCTCTAGTCCTAGCGGGACCGACGAGCAGTACTTC. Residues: CASSSSPSGTDEQYF.

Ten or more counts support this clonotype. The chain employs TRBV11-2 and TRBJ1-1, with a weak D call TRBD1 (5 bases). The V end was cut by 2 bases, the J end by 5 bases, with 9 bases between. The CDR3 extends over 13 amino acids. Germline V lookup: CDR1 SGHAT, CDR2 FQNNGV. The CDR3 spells CASSLQEGTEAFF. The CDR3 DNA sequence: TGTGCCAGCAGCTTACAGGAGGGGACTGAAGCTTTCTTT.

DNA of the CDR3: TGTGCTAGTGGTTTGTCCCGGGACACCTATTCGAACACCGGGGAGCTGTTTTTT. Encoded protein: CASGLSRDTYSNTGELFF. The rearrangement uses TRBV12-5 and TRBJ2-2; the D gene is possibly TRBD1 (6 bases). Germline V gene sequence: CDR1 LGHNT, CDR2 FRNRAP. The CDR3 loop spans 18 amino acids. V lost 2 bases, J lost 0 bases, and 16 bases lay in between.

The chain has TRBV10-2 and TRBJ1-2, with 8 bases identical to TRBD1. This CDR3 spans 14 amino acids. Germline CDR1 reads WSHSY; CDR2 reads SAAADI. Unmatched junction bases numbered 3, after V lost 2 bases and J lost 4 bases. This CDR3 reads CASSEDRGGYGYTF. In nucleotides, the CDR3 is TGCGCCAGCAGTGAGGACAGGGGCGGCTATGGCTACACCTTC.

Written as DNA, the CDR3 is TGTGCCAGCAGCTTGGGCAGGGGCAGGGAGACCCAGTACTTC. It codes for CASSLGRGRETQYF. The chain carries TRBV11-2 and TRBJ2-5, with D tentatively TRBD1 (6 bases). Germline CDR1 reads SGHAT; CDR2 reads FQNNGV. The CDR3 contains 14 residues. V gave up 3 bases and J gave up 5 bases, with 13 bases separating them.

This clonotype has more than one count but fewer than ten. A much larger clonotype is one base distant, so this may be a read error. In DNA form, the CDR3 reads TGTGCCAGCAGGCTTCGGGAGAACACTGAAGCTTTCTTT. This gives the protein CASRLRENTEAFF. The rearrangement uses TRBV27 and TRBJ1-1; no definite D call. CDR1 and CDR2 from the germline V gene are MNHEY and SMNVEV (reference sequence). The CDR3 has 13 residues. Trimming left V 6 bases short and J 1 base short, with 9 bases between.

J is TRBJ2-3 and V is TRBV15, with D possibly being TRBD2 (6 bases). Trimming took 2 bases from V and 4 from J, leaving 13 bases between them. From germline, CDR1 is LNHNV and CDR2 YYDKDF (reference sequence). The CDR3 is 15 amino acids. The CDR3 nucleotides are TGTGCCACCAGCAGAAGTACCTCGGGAGCAGATACGCAGTATTTT. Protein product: CATSRSTSGADTQYF.

The CDR3 here is CASSLGANVLTF. The CDR3 DNA reads as TGTGCCAGCTCCCTCGGGGCCAACGTCCTGACTTTC. The V gene is TRBV12-3 or TRBV12-4, the J gene TRBJ2-6; the D is unclear. This CDR3 comprises 12 residues. Trimming pared 8 bases from V and 4 bases from J, leaving 6 bases between.

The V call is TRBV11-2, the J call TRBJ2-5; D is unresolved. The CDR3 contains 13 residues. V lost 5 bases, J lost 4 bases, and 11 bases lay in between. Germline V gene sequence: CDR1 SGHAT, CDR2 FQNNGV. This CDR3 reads CASSANPRETQYF. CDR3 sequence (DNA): TGTGCCAGCAGCGCTAACCCACGAGAGACCCAGTACTTC.

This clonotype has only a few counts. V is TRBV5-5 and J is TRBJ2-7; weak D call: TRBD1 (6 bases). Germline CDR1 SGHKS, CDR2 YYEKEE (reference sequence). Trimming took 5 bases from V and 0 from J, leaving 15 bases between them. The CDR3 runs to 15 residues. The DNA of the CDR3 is TGTGCCAGCAGACGGGGACACGAACTCTCCTACGAGCAGTACTTC. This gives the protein CASRRGHELSYEQYF.